One and the same sample provided the 21 T cell receptor beta chains below, sequenced in a study of blood T cell repertoires in COVID-19. Method: immunoSEQ multiplex PCR; TCRdb's copy keeps in-frame clones and lacks some. This table has 200,000 to 250,000 clones, 65% to 90% appearing once. The sample was peripheral blood. Every receptor here comes from a human donor in a cohort sampled during active COVID-19.

The chain is built from TRBV19 and TRBJ1-5; D perhaps matches TRBD1 (5 bases). The CDR3 spans 14 residues. V was shortened by 2 bases and J by 0 bases, with 5 bases between the two germline ends. CDR1 and CDR2 from the germline V gene are LNHDA and SQIVND (reference sequence). DNA for the CDR3: TGTGCCAGTAGTATACAGGGTAGCAATCAGCCCCAGCATTTT. It codes for CASSIQGSNQPQHF. Complete variable domain (other parts from reference TRBV19 and TRBJ1-5): DGGITQSPKYLFRKEGQNVTLSCEQNLNHDAMYWYRQDPGQGLRLIYYSQIVNDFQKGDIAEGYSVSREKKESFPLTVTSAQKNPTAFYLCASSIQGSNQPQHFGDGTRLSIL.

The rearrangement joins TRBV18 to TRBJ1-5; D is undetermined. The V gene lost 3 bases and the J gene lost 7 bases, with 16 bases spanning the gap. This CDR3 comprises 15 residues. Germline CDR1 is KGHSH and CDR2 is LQKENI. CDR3 in DNA: TGTGCCAGCTCACCGAGGATCCGTTCTGGGCAGCCCCAGCATTTT. Translated: CASSPRIRSGQPQHF. The full variable domain, with the rest looked up from reference TRBV18 and TRBJ1-5, is NAGVMQNPRHLVRRRGQEARLRCSPMKGHSHVYWYRQLPEEGLKFMVYLQKENIIDESGMPKERFSAEFPKEGPSILRIQQVVRGDSAAYFCASSPRIRSGQPQHFGDGTRLSIL.

The gene calls are TRBV5-1 and TRBJ2-7; D possibly corresponds to TRBD2 (6 bases). Trimming removed 6 bases at V and 2 bases at J, with 15 bases between. Looked up from germline, CDR1 is SGHRS and CDR2 is YFSETQ. This CDR3 has 14 amino acids. The CDR3 DNA reads TGCGCCAGCAATCGGGCTAGCGACCCCTACGAGCAGTACTTC. As protein: CASNRASDPYEQYF.

The chain recombines TRBV9 with TRBJ2-5; TRBD2 might be the D (7 bases). Germline V CDR1 and CDR2: SGDLS, YYNGEE. CDR3 length: 15 residues. Trimming cost V 2 bases and J 5 bases, with 16 bases left between them. The CDR3 loop reads CASSVPAGAGETQYF. Here the CDR3 DNA reads TGTGCCAGCAGCGTCCCTGCGGGGGCTGGGGAGACCCAGTACTTC.

The CDR3 sequence: CASSLAPGLSYEQYF. For the CDR3, the DNA is TGTGCCAGCAGCTTAGCCCCCGGTCTCTCCTACGAGCAGTACTTC. The V gene is TRBV7-2, the J gene TRBJ2-7; unclear D gene. The V end was cut by 0 bases, the J end by 0 bases, with 9 bases between. This CDR3 is built from 15 residues. In germline, CDR1 is SGHTA, CDR2 FQGNSA. The full variable domain, in which reference TRBV7-2 and TRBJ2-7 provide the parts outside the CDR3, is GAGVSQSPSNKVTEKGKDVELRCDPISGHTALYWYRQSLGQGLEFLIYFQGNSAPDKSGLPSDRFSAERTGGSVSTLTIQRTQQEDSAVYLCASSLAPGLSYEQYFGPGTRLTVT.

This clone was seen only a few times. This chain links TRBV4-1 with TRBJ1-2, with D possibly TRBD1 on 5 matching bases. Germline-derived CDR1 and CDR2 are MGHRA and YSYEKL. The CDR3 is 17 residues long. The V and J ends lost 4 bases and 12 bases respectively, with 30 bases between them. CDR3 protein: CASSLEVSGESIWLHTF. CDR3 bases: TGCGCCAGCAGCCTGGAGGTTTCGGGGGAGTCCATATGGCTACACACCTTC.

V gene TRBV7-2 combines with J gene TRBJ2-7; 9 nucleotides agree with TRBD2. Germline V lookup: CDR1 SGHTA, CDR2 FQGNSA. The CDR3 length is 14 residues. After removal of 5 bases from V and 1 base from J, the junction contained 3 bases not matched to a gene. CDR3 loop: CASSKTSGSYEQYF. In nucleotides, the CDR3 is TGTGCCAGCAGCAAGACTAGCGGTTCCTACGAGCAGTACTTC.

The chain recombines TRBV30 with TRBJ2-5; TRBD2 is a possible D gene (6 bases). Trimming removed 5 bases at V and 3 bases at J, with 19 bases between. Germline assignment: CDR1 GTSNPN and CDR2 SVGIG (reference sequence). CDR3 length: 15 residues. The CDR3 nucleotides are TGTGCCTGGTCGATTAGCGGAGGACTTAAAGAGACCCAGTACTTC. It yields the protein CAWSISGGLKETQYF.

This clone is a singleton in its sample. The gene calls are TRBV15 and TRBJ2-7; no definite D call. Germline CDR1 and CDR2: LNHNV and YYDKDF (reference sequence). Trimming pared 0 bases from V and 6 bases from J, leaving 15 bases between. The CDR3 sequence is 15 residues long. The CDR3 DNA reads as TGTGCCACCAGCAGAGATTGGGCCACCAGGCTCGAGCAGTACTTC. Amino acid sequence: CATSRDWATRLEQYF.

The chain carries TRBV9 and TRBJ2-1; D unresolved. The V end lost 2 bases, the J end lost 0 bases, and 9 bases lay between the germline ends. CDR1 and CDR2 (germline): SGDLS, YYNGEE. The CDR3 totals 15 residues. The CDR3 DNA reads as TGTGCCAGCAGCGTTGACACCAACTCCTACAATGAGCAGTTCTTC. It yields the protein CASSVDTNSYNEQFF. Drawing the rest from reference TRBV9 and TRBJ2-1, the complete variable domain is DSGVTQTPKHLITATGQRVTLRCSPRSGDLSVYWYQQSLDQGLQFLIQYYNGEERAKGNILERFSAQQFPDLHSELNLSSLELGDSALYFCASSVDTNSYNEQFFGPGTRLTVL.

The chain has TRBV7-2 and TRBJ2-5; weak D call: TRBD1 (6 bases). The CDR3 totals 14 residues. From germline, CDR1 is SGHTA and CDR2 FQGNSA. V dropped 2 bases and J dropped 4 bases, with 11 bases sitting between them. CDR3 amino acids: CASSLSQGSETQYF. The DNA of the CDR3 is TGTGCCAGCAGCTTAAGTCAGGGGTCAGAGACCCAGTACTTC.

Worth noting for this clone: This specimen includes other DNA sequences encoding the same CDR3. The genes are TRBV27 and TRBJ2-2; D ambiguous. The V end was cut by 6 bases, the J end by 0 bases, with 2 bases between. This CDR3 is 12 amino acids long. CDR1 MNHEY and CDR2 SMNVEV come from the germline V gene (reference sequence). The CDR3 DNA follows: TGTGCCAGCAGCACGAACACCGGGGAGCTGTTTTTT. The encoded protein is CASSTNTGELFF.

This rearrangement joins TRBV7-3 to TRBJ2-1; a possible D gene is TRBD2 (7 bases). This CDR3 is built from 19 residues. Trimming left V 2 bases short and J 2 bases short, with 22 bases between. Germline V gives CDR1 SGHTA, CDR2 FQGTGA. CDR3 nucleotides: TGTGCCAGCAGCTTAGCGGGGGCTAGCGGAGCAGGTACCTACAATGAGCAGTTCTTC. Its protein is CASSLAGASGAGTYNEQFF.

The chain employs TRBV27 and TRBJ2-7, with 11 nucleotides matching TRBD2. Germline V gene lookup returns CDR1 MNHEY and CDR2 SMNVEV (reference sequence). The CDR3 consists of 15 residues. With V trimmed by 6 bases and J by 3 bases, 7 bases remained unmatched. The CDR3 DNA reads TGTGCCAGCAGGGCACTAGCGGGAGTGTTCTACGAGCAGTACTTC. The encoded protein is CASRALAGVFYEQYF.

As for this clone: The sample contains more than one DNA sequence encoding this CDR3. The chain combines TRBV6-2 or TRBV6-3 with TRBJ2-5, with TRBD2 as a possible D gene (6 bases). This CDR3 is built from 14 residues. Germline CDR1 MNHEY, CDR2 SVGEGT. V was cut by 2 bases and J by 2 bases, with 9 bases left in between. The CDR3 DNA reads TGTGCCAGCAGTTACGGGGGGAGACAAGAGACCCAGTACTTC. This translates into CASSYGGRQETQYF.

The V gene is TRBV5-6, the J gene TRBJ2-1, with TRBD1 identical over 9 bases. Trimming removed 4 bases from V and 3 bases from J; junction bases left unmatched: 5. CDR3 length: 15 amino acids. The germline gives CDR1 SGHDT, CDR2 YYEEEE. CDR3 sequence reads: CASSKDRGVYNEQFF. The CDR3 DNA reads TGTGCCAGCAGCAAAGACAGGGGGGTCTACAATGAGCAGTTCTTC.

This sequence joins TRBV10-3 and TRBJ2-7; D is possibly TRBD1 (6 bases). CDR3 length: 14 amino acids. From germline, CDR1 is ENHRY and CDR2 SYGVKD. Trimming shortened V by 4 bases and J by 5 bases, and 15 bases separated the two germline ends. CDR3 sequence: CAISAVTGLDEQYF. The CDR3 DNA sequence: TGTGCCATCAGTGCGGTGACAGGCCTAGACGAGCAGTACTTC.

V is TRBV4-1 and J is TRBJ2-7, with unresolved D. CDR3 length equals 14 residues. Germline loops: CDR1 MGHRA, CDR2 YSYEKL. The V and J ends lost 1 base and 5 bases respectively, with 12 bases between them. This chain's CDR3 is CASSQVRFDHEQYF. The CDR3 DNA reads as TGCGCCAGCAGCCAAGTGAGGTTCGACCACGAGCAGTACTTC.

The chain links TRBV29-1 to TRBJ1-4; no reliable D call. CDR3 length: 11 amino acids. The germline V gene encodes CDR1 SQVTM and CDR2 ANQGSEA. Trimming took off 5 bases at V and 8 bases at J, with 9 bases between the two ends. The CDR3 protein is CSVPGPEKLFF. The CDR3 nucleotides are TGCAGCGTTCCAGGTCCCGAAAAACTGTTTTTT.

The rearrangement uses TRBV11-2 and TRBJ2-7, with a tentative D call TRBD1 (5 bases). Germline V gene data show CDR1 as SGHAT and CDR2 as FQNNGV. There are 15 residues in the CDR3. Trimming took 3 bases from V and 6 from J, leaving 18 bases between them. CDR3 nucleotides: TGTGCCAGCAGCTTCACCTGGGCAGGGTCGGGCGAGCAGTACTTC. Protein sequence: CASSFTWAGSGEQYF. Filled out from reference TRBV11-2 and TRBJ2-7, the complete variable domain reads EAGVAQSPRYKIIEKRQSVAFWCNPISGHATLYWYQQILGQGPKLLIQFQNNGVVDDSQLPKDRFSAERLKGVDSTLKIQPAKLEDSAVYLCASSFTWAGSGEQYFGPGTRLTVT.

The V and J genes are TRBV10-2 and TRBJ2-3, with 7 nucleotides matching TRBD2. The ends lost 7 bases at V and 1 base at J; junction bases unmatched: 8. Germline V CDR1 and CDR2: WSHSY, SAAADI. The CDR3 sequence is 15 residues long. CDR3 in DNA: TGCGCCAGCAAACCCGAGCTAGCGGGCACAGATACGCAGTATTTT. Residues: CASKPELAGTDTQYF.